The 5 T cell receptor beta chains reported below all come from one sample, sequenced in a study of Ad26.COV2.S vaccination and SARS-CoV-2 variants. Treatment in this sample: roughly 20 received Ad26.COV2.S at low or high dose, single or two shots; 5 received placebo; per-sample allocation not given. Each sample was drawn 63 days after the first injection (of vaccine or placebo). Clones were sequenced by immunoSEQ multiplex PCR, and TCRdb holds only the in-frame ones, with some missing. The sample includes fewer than 500,000 clones, 80% to 95% of them seen just once. Sample: peripheral blood, taken in a trial of Ad26.COV2.S vaccine versus placebo. The receptors shown here come from a person between 18 and 65 years old who received the Ad26.COV2.S COVID-19 vaccine or a placebo.

The sample holds one count of this clone. The V gene is TRBV18, the J gene TRBJ2-7; D uncertain. V dropped 3 bases and J dropped 0 bases, with 9 bases sitting between them. Per germline, CDR1 KGHSH and CDR2 LQKENI. This CDR3 is built from 14 residues. CDR3 protein: CASSPNDNSYEQYF. As DNA, the CDR3 is TGTGCCAGCTCACCTAATGACAACTCCTACGAGCAGTACTTC. Full variable domain (outside the CDR3, taken from reference TRBV18 and TRBJ2-7): NAGVMQNPRHLVRRRGQEARLRCSPMKGHSHVYWYRQLPEEGLKFMVYLQKENIIDESGMPKERFSAEFPKEGPSILRIQQVVRGDSAAYFCASSPNDNSYEQYFGPGTRLTVT.

The chain employs TRBV7-2 and TRBJ2-1, with a possible D match to TRBD2 (5 bases). In germline, CDR1 is SGHTA, CDR2 FQGNSA. The CDR3 has 14 residues. Trimming took off 2 bases at V and 2 bases at J, with 7 bases between the two ends. Written as DNA, the CDR3 is TGTGCCAGCAGCTTATACGGGACCTACAATGAGCAGTTCTTC. Protein: CASSLYGTYNEQFF.

The CDR3 here is CASSQDRQTNQPQHF. CDR3 coding DNA: TGCGCCAGCAGCCAAGATAGACAGACCAATCAGCCCCAGCATTTT. The V and J genes are TRBV4-3 and TRBJ1-5, with D possibly being TRBD1 (5 bases). The CDR3 runs to 15 residues. Looked up from germline, CDR1 is LGHNA and CDR2 is YSLEER. Trimming left V 0 bases short and J 3 bases short, with 9 bases between.

The rearrangement joins TRBV6-5 to TRBJ1-2; possibly TRBD1 for D (5 bases). Germline CDR1 and CDR2: MNHEY and SVGAGI. V was pared by 6 bases and J by 4 bases, with 12 bases between. The CDR3 has 13 amino acids. The CDR3, as DNA: TGTGCCAGCAGCAGGGAGGGGAGCTATGGCTACACCTTC. This sequence encodes CASSREGSYGYTF.

The chain uses TRBV5-4 and TRBJ2-1, with TRBD2 identical over 7 bases. With 1 base clipped from V and 5 bases from J, the junction kept 6 bases outside the gene matches. This CDR3 region has 15 residues. Germline V lookup: CDR1 SGHNT, CDR2 YYREEE (reference sequence). Here the CDR3 reads CASSLTAGVDNEQFF. DNA for the CDR3: TGTGCCAGCAGCTTGACCGCGGGAGTAGACAATGAGCAGTTCTTC. Based on the CDR3 plus reference TRBV5-4 and TRBJ2-1, the full variable domain is ETGVTQSPTHLIKTRGQQVTLRCSSQSGHNTVSWYQQALGQGPQFIFQYYREEENGRGNFPPRFSGLQFPNYSSELNVNALELDDSALYLCASSLTAGVDNEQFFGPGTRLTVL.